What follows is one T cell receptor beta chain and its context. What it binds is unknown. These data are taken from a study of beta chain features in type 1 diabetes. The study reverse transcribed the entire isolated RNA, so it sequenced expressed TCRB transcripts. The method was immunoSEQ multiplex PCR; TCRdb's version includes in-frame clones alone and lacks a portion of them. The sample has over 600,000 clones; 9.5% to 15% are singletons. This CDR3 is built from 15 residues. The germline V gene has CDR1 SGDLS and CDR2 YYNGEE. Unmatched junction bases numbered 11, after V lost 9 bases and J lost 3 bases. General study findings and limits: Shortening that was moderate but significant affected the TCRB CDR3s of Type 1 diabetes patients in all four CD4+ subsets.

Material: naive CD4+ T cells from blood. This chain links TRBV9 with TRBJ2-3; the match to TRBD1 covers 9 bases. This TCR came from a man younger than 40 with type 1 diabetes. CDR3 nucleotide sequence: TGTGCCAACCGCCCGGGGGACAGGGAAACAGATACGCAGTATTTT. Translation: CANRPGDRETDTQYF.